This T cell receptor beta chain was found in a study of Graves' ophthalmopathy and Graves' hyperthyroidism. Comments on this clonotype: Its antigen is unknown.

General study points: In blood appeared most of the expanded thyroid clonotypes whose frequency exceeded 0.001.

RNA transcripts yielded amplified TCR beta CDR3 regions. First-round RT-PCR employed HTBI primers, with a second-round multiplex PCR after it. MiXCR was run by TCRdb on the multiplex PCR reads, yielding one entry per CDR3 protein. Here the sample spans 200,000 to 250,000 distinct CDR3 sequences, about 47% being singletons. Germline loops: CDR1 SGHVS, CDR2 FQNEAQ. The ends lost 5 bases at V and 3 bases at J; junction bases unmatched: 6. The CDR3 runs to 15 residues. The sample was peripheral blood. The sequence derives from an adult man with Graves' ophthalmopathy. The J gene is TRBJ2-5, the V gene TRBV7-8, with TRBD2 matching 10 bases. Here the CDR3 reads CASSPRSGGEETQYF. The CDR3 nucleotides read TGTGCCAGCAGCCCCCGGAGCGGGGGGGAAGAGACCCAGTACTTC.